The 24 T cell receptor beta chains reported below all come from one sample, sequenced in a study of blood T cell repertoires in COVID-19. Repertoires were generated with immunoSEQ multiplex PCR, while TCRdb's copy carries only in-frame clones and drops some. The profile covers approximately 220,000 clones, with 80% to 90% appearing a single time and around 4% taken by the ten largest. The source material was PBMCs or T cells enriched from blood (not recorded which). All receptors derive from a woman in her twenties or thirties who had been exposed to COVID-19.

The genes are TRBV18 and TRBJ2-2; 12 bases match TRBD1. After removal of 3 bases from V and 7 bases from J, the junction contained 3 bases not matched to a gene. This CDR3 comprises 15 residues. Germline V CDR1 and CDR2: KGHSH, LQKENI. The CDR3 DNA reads TGTGCCAGCTCACCGGGACAGGGGGCCGTCGGGGAGCTGTTTTTT. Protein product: CASSPGQGAVGELFF.

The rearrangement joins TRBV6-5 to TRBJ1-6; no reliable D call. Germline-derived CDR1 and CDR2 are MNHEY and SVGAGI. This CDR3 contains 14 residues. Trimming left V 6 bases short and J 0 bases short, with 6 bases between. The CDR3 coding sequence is TGTGCCAGCAGCCTCGGCTCCTATAATTCACCCCTCCACTTT. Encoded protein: CASSLGSYNSPLHF.

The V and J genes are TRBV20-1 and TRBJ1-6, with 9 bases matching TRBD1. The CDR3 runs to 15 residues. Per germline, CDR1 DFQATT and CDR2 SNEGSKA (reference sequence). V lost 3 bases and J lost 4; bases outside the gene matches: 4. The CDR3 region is CSASPDRGYNSPLHF. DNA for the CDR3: TGCAGTGCTAGTCCGGACAGGGGATATAATTCACCCCTCCACTTT.

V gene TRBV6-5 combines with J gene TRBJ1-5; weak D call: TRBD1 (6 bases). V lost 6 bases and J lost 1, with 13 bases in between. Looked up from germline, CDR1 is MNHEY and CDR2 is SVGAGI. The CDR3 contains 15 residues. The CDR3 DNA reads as TGTGCCAGCAGGGTGGGGGGGCCGAGCAATCAGCCCCAGCATTTT. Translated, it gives CASRVGGPSNQPQHF.

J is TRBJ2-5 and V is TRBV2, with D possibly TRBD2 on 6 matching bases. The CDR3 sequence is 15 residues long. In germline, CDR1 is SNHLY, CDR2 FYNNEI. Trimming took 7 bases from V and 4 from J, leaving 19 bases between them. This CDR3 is CASKSSVGGSETQYF. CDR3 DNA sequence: TGTGCCAGCAAATCTTCGGTGGGAGGCTCAGAGACCCAGTACTTC.

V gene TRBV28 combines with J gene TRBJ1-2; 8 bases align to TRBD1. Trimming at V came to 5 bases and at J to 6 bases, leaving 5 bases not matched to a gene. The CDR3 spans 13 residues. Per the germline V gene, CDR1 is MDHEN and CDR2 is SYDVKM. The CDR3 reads CASSRQGIDGYTF. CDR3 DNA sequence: TGTGCCAGCAGTCGACAGGGGATCGATGGCTACACCTTC.

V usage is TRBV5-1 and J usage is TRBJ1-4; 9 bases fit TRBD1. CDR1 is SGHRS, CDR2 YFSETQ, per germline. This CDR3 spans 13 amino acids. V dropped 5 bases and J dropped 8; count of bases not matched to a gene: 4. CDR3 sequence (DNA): TGCGCCAGCAGGCGACAGGGGGGCGAAAAACTGTTTTTT. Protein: CASRRQGGEKLFF.

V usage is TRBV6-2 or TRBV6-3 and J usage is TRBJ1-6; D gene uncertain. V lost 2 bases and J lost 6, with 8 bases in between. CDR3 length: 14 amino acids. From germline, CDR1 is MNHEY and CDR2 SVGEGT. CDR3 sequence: CASSYMERNSPLHF. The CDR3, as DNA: TGTGCCAGCAGTTACATGGAGCGTAATTCACCCCTCCACTTT.

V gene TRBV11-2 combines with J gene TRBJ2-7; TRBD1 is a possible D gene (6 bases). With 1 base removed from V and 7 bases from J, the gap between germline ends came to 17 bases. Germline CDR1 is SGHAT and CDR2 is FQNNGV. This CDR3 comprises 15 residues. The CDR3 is CASSLGIGGSREQYF. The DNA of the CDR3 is TGTGCCAGCAGCTTAGGGATAGGGGGATCGCGGGAGCAGTACTTC.

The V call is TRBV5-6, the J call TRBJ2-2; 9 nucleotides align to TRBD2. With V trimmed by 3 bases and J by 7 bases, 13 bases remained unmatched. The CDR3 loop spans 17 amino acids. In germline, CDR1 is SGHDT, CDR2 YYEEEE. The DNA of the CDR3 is TGTGCCAGCAGCTCCCGCGGGGGCGGGGGGGCCATCGGGGAGCTGTTTTTT. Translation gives CASSSRGGGGAIGELFF.

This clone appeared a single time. CDR3 amino acids: CASSLGGNINEKLFF. DNA of the CDR3: TGTGCCAGCAGCTTAGGAGGGAACATTAATGAAAAACTGTTTTTT. The chain carries TRBV7-2 and TRBJ1-4; unclear D gene. This CDR3 spans 15 amino acids. Between the trimmed V and J ends, which lost 1 base and 4 bases, there was a span of 10 bases. The germline V gene encodes CDR1 SGHTA and CDR2 FQGNSA.

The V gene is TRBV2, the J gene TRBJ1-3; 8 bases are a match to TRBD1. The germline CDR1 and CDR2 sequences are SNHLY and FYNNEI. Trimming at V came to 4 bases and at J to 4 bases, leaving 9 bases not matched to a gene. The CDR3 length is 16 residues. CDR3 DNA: TGTGCCAGCAGTGGGGACAGGCTGAATGTAGGAAACACCATATATTTT. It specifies CASSGDRLNVGNTIYF.

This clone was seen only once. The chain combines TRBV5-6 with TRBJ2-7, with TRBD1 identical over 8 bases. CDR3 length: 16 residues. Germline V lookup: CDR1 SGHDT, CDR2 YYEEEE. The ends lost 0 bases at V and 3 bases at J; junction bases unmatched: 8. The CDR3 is CASSLDARDRFYEQYF. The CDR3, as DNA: TGTGCCAGCAGCTTGGATGCAAGGGACAGGTTCTACGAGCAGTACTTC.

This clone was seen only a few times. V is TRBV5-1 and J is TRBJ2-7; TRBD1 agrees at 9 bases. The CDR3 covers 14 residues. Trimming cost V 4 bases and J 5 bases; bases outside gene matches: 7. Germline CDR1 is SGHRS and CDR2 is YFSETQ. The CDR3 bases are TGCGCCAGCAGCGTACCACAGGGGGCGGACGAGCAGTACTTC. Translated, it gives CASSVPQGADEQYF.

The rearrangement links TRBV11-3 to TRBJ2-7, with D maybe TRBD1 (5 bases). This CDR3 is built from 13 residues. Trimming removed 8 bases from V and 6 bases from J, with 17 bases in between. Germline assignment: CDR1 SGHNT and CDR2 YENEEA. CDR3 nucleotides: TGTGCCAGCGGCCTGCAGGGCATCACCGAGCAGTACTTC. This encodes CASGLQGITEQYF.

The CDR3 loop is CAISVSGTGIDNEQFF. DNA for the CDR3: TGTGCCATCAGTGTATCCGGGACAGGGATAGACAATGAGCAGTTCTTC. V usage is TRBV10-3 and J usage is TRBJ2-1, with 9 positions matching TRBD1. V dropped 4 bases and J dropped 5; count of bases not matched to a gene: 9. The germline V gene has CDR1 ENHRY and CDR2 SYGVKD. This CDR3 region has 16 residues.

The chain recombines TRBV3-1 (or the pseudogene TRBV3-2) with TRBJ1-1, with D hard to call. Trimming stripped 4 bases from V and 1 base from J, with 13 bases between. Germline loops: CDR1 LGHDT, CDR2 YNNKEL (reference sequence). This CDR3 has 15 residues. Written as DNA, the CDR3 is TGTGCCAGCAGCCGGCACAGAATGGGGAACACTGAAGCTTTCTTT. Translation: CASSRHRMGNTEAFF.

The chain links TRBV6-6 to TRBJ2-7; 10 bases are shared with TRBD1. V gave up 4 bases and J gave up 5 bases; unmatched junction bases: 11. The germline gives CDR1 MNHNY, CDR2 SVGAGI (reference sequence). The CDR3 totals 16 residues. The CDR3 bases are TGTGCCAGCAGTTTGCCAAGGGACAGGGGTACTCACGAGCAGTACTTC. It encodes CASSLPRDRGTHEQYF.

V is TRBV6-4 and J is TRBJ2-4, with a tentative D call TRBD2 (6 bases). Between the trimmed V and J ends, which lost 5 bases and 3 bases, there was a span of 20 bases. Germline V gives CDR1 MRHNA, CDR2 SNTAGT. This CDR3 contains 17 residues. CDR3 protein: CASSPSQLGGGKNIQYF. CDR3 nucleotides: TGTGCCAGCAGTCCTTCACAACTGGGGGGAGGCAAAAACATTCAGTACTTC.

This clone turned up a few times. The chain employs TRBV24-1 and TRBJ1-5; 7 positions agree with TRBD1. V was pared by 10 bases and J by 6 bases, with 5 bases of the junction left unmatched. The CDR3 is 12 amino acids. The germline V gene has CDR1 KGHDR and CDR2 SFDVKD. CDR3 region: CATQTGSQPQHF. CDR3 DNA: TGTGCCACTCAGACAGGGTCTCAGCCCCAGCATTTT.

Here the CDR3 DNA reads TGTGCCAGCTCACCCCTACCCGGGGCGGGGATGAACACTGAAGCTTTCTTT. It codes for CASSPLPGAGMNTEAFF. The chain employs TRBV18 and TRBJ1-1; a possible D gene is TRBD1 (5 bases). Germline CDR1 KGHSH, CDR2 LQKENI. Trimming took 3 bases from V and 0 from J, leaving 17 bases between them. This CDR3 has 17 amino acids.

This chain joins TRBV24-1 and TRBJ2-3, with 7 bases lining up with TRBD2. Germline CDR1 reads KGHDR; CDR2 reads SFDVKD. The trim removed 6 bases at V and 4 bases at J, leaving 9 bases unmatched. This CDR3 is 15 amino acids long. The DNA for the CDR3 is TGTGCCACCAGTCCGTCACTGGGGGGGGCAGATACGCAGTATTTT. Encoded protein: CATSPSLGGADTQYF.

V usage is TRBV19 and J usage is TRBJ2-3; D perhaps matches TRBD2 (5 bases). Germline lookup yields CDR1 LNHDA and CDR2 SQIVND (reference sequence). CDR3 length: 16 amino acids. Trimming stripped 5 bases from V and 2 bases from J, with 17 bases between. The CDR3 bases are TGTGCCAGTAGTCCTCTCGGCGACGACTACACAGATACGCAGTATTTT. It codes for CASSPLGDDYTDTQYF.

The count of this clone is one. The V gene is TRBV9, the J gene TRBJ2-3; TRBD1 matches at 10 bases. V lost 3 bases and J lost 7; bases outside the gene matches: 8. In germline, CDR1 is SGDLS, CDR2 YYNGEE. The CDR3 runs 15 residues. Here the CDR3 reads CASSDPGQGSNTQYF. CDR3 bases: TGTGCCAGCAGCGACCCGGGACAGGGGTCCAATACGCAGTATTTT.